This paragraph covers one TCR beta chain sequence. Via MiXCR, TCRdb re-called the 5' RACE reads, giving one row per CDR3 protein. The sample carries 100,000 to 150,000 distinct CDR3 sequences, roughly 8.2% recorded once. This entry is derived from a study of T cells after yellow fever vaccination. Trimming cost V 4 bases and J 3 bases; bases outside gene matches: 8. The CDR3 has 15 residues. Germline V lookup: CDR1 SGDLS, CDR2 YYNGEE. The sequence was collected from a man in his late teens or twenties who received the YFV17D yellow fever vaccine. This rearrangement joins TRBV9 to TRBJ2-3, with TRBD2 matching over 7 bases. The sequencing used CD8+ T cells sorted from PBMCs, collected on the day of the yellow fever booster vaccination. The CDR3 DNA sequence: TGTGCCAGCAGCTTCTACGGGGGGACTACAGATACGCAGTATTTT. Translated, it gives CASSFYGGTTDTQYF. Variable domain in full (rest from reference TRBV9 and TRBJ2-3): DSGVTQTPKHLITATGQRVTLRCSPRSGDLSVYWYQQSLDQGLQFLIQYYNGEERAKGNILERFSAQQFPDLHSELNLSSLELGDSALYFCASSFYGGTTDTQYFGPGTRLTVL.